This entry features one T cell receptor (beta chain) sequence. This clone is a singleton in its sample. Its antigen is unknown. There are no base qualities to consult, and no much larger clone falls within one base. The data originate from a study of shared clonotypes between healthy human individuals (dated by TCRdb to the early 2020s). Looking at the study overall: Three men and a couple of women, aged 18 to 49 years, made up the cohort. Per donor, three plates each were used for CD4 naive and CD4 memory, two for CD8 naive, and one for CD8 memory. To estimate repertoire size and how much clonotypes are shared between individuals, the study performed deep sequencing of blood TCR repertoires from roughly five healthy adults. To increase sequencing depth and limit assay-specific biases, TCR repertoire library preparation and sequencing were carried out by different laboratories using diverse techniques. Each donor's leukapheresis produced roughly between about 0.8 and 10 billion PBMCs.

Deletion took 2 bases off V and 7 bases off J, with a span of 15 bases between the germline ends. Based on the germline V gene, the CDR1 and CDR2 sequences are SGDLS and YYNGEE. From the cysteine through the phenylalanine, the CDR3 covers 15 amino acids. Only the CDR3 region is kept as DNA, spanning 45 bases read in frame from base 1. The donors were healthy, HIV-negative adults with no recently reported acute infections or vaccinations. Only Caucasian adults living in Nashville, Tennessee, USA were represented among the donors. CD4+ T cells were enriched by magnetic negative selection, after which naive cells were positively selected on CD45RA and the negative fraction was taken as the memory subset. Blood was collected by leukapheresis, and PBMCs were isolated by Ficoll-Histopaque density gradient centrifugation and then cryopreserved in liquid nitrogen vapor phase. Analytical flow cytometry was used to check the purity and quantity of every magnetically sorted T cell population. Genomic DNA was isolated from every sorted fraction and measured by UV absorbance on a Nanodrop 2000c.

Using the deep immunoSEQ assay, TCR CDR3 regions were amplified from genomic DNA by multiplex PCR. Genomic DNA extracted from each cell subset was distributed evenly over all wells of several immunoSEQ 96-well plates, and each plate served as one replicate. For sorted subsets, each replicate PCR was loaded with 200 ng genomic DNA, equivalent to roughly 30,000 T cell genomes. Purified libraries were measured with a Qubit 3.0 fluorometer, size-checked on a Bioanalyzer 2100, and measured again with the KAPA Library Quantification kit. Every immunoSEQ 96-well plate was sequenced on a dedicated single-read 150-cycle Illumina NextSeq 550 flow cell. On the study's bioinformatics: Because the immunoSEQ output included only junctional sequences and no quality scores, the filtering could not be the same as the filtering used for full-length reads. To assign V/J genes and CDR3, sequences were annotated using PyIR, a Python wrapper for IgBLAST v1.9, with IMGT germline references. Reads with weak V/J assignments (E-value above 1e-6), missing CDR3, stop codons, out-of-frame junctions, or ambiguous translated residues were removed. A V3J clonotype was defined by an identical inferred V gene, J gene, and CDR3 amino acid sequence. Percentage overlap between repertoires was calculated by dividing the number of shared unique clonotypes by the size of the smaller repertoire. RTK rarefaction, the Chao1 estimator, and Recon v2.1 estimates of unobserved clonotypes were used to assess repertoire richness. For all TCRbeta clonotypes obtained by the gDNA method from several donors, generation probabilities were computed with OLGA. This is the immuneACCESS table as TCRdb keeps it, with only in-frame sequences that have V and J called. A part of the clones is gone; compared with another copy, unresolved V genes explain less than half, and the rest is unexplained. V, J and clone size were drawn from that table, and D and trimming were deduced from the DNA. The sample table lists roughly 2.2 million clones, around 90% of them with a count of one. The top ten constitute 0.3% to 0.4% of the sample.

Study-wide findings and limitations: Pairwise subsampling led to the expectation that sequencing depth would affect the degree of clonotype sharing among donors. Rarefaction of sorted-subset datasets indicated incomplete sequencing despite the large sequencing depth. Clonotypes shared by all four sorted-subset donors showed higher generation probabilities than non-shared clonotypes. The genetic and exposure-history diversity represented was limited by the small number of donors. About 4.5% of naive CD4, 3% to 3.5% of naive CD8, 2.3% of memory CD4, and 0.35% to 0.4% of memory CD8 clonotypes were shared across several donors. Sampling was limited to blood, and TCR repertoires in tissue likely differ from TCR repertoires in blood. Naive subsets generally had larger estimated clonotype richness than memory subsets.

The receptor was derived from a man aged 18 to 30 in good health. Some clones in this sample may be carry-over from other donors' samples. Sequenced: naive CD4+ T cells from PBMCs. Interpreted using the paper, the cell subset or site label stands for: CD45RA+ positively selected. Rearrangement joined TRBV9 to TRBJ1-4, with the D gene call left open. This receptor carries the CDR3 CASSVMGGVGEKLFF. The nucleotides read TGTGCCAGCAGCGTGATGGGCGGGGTAGGTGAAAAACTGTTTTTT.